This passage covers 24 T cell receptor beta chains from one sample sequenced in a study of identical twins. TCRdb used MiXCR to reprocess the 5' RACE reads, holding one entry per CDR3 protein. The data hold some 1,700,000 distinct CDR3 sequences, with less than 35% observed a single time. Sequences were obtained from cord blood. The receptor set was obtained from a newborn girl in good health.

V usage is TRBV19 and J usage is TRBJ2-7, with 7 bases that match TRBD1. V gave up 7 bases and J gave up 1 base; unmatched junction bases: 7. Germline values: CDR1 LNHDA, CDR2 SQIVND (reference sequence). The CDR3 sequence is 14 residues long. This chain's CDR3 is CASTAGTESYEQYF. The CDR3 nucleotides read TGTGCCAGTACCGCCGGGACAGAGTCCTACGAGCAGTACTTC. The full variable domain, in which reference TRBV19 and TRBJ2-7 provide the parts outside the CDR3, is DGGITQSPKYLFRKEGQNVTLSCEQNLNHDAMYWYRQDPGQGLRLIYYSQIVNDFQKGDIAEGYSVSREKKESFPLTVTSAQKNPTAFYLCASTAGTESYEQYFGPGTRLTVT.

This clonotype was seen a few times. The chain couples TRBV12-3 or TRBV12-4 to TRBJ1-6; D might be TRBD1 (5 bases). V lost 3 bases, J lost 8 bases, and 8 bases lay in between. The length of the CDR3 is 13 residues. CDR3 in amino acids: CASSLRGDSPLHF. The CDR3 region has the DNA TGTGCCAGCAGTTTGAGGGGCGATTCACCCCTCCACTTT.

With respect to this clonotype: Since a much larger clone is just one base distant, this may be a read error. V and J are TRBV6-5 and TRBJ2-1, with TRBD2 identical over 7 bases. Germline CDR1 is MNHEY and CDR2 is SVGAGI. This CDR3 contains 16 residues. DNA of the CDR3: TGTACCAGCAGTTACCTCCGCGGGAGCTCCTACAATGAGCAGTTCTTC. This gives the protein CTSSYLRGSSYNEQFF.

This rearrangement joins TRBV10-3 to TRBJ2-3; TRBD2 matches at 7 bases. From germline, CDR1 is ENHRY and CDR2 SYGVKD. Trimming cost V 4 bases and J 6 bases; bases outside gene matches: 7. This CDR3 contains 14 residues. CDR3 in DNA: TGTGCCATCAGTGTGGGGAGGGCCGCCGATACGCAGTATTTT. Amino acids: CAISVGRAADTQYF.

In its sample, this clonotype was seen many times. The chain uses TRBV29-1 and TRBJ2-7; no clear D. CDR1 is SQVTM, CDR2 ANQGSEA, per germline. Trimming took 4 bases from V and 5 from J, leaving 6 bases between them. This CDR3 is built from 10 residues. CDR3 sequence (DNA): TGCAGCGTTGTGTATCACGAGCAGTACTTC. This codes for CSVVYHEQYF.

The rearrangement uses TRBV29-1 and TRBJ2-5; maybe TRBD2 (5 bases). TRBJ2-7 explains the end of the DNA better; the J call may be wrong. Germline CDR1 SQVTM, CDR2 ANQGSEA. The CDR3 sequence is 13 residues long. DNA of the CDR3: TGCAGCGTTTCACAGCTGGGGAGTAACGAGCAGTACTTC. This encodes CSVSQLGSNEQYF.

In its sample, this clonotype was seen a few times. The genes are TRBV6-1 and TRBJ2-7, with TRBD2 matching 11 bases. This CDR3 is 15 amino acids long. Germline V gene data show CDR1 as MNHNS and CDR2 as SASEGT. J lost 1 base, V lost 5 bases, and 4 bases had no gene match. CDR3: CASSLLAGDSYEQYF. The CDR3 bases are TGTGCCAGCAGTCTACTAGCGGGGGATTCCTACGAGCAGTACTTC.

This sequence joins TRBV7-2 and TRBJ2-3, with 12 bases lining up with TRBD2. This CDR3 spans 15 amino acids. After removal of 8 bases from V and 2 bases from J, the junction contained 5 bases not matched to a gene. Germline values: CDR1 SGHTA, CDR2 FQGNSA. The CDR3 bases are TGTGCCAGCCGCACTAGCGGGGGGCCCACAGATACGCAGTATTTT. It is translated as CASRTSGGPTDTQYF.

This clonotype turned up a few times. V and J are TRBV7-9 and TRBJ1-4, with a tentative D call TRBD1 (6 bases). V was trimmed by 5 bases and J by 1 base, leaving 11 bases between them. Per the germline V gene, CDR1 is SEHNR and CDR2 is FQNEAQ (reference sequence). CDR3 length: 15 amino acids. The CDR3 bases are TGTGCCAGCAGCCAGGGGAGGGGAACTAATGAAAAACTGTTTTTT. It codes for CASSQGRGTNEKLFF.

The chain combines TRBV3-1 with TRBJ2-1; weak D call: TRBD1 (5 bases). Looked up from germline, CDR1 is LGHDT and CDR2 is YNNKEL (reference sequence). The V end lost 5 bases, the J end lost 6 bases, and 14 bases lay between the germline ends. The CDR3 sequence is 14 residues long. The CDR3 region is CASSLGDGPNEQFF. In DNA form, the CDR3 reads TGTGCCAGCAGCTTAGGGGATGGGCCCAATGAGCAGTTCTTC.

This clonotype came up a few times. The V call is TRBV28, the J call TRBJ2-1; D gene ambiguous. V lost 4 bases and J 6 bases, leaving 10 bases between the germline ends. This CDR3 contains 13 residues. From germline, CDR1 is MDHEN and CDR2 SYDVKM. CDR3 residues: CASSSPGPNEQFF. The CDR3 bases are TGTGCCAGCAGTTCCCCGGGTCCCAATGAGCAGTTCTTC.

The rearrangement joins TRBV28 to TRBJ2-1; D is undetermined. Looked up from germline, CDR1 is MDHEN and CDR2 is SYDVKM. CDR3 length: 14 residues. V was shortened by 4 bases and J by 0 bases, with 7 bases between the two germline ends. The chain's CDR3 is CASSWLPSYNEQFF. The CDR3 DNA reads TGTGCCAGCAGTTGGCTCCCCTCCTACAATGAGCAGTTCTTC.

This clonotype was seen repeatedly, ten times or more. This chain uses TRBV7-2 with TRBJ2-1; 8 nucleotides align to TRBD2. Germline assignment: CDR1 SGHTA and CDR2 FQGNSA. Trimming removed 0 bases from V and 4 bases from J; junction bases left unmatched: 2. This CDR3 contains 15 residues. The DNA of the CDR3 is TGTGCCAGCAGCTTAGCAGCGGGGGATTACAATGAGCAGTTCTTC. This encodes CASSLAAGDYNEQFF.

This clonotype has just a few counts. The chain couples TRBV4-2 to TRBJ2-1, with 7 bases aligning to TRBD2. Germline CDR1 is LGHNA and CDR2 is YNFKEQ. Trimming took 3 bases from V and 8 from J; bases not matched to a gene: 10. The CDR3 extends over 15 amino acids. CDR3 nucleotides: TGTGCCAGCAGCCAGGCTTGGGCTAGCGGTTATGAGCAGTTCTTC. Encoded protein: CASSQAWASGYEQFF.

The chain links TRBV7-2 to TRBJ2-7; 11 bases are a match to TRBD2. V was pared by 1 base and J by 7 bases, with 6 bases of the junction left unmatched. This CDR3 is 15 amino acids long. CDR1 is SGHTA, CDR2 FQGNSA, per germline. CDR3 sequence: CASSLGSGRAREQYF. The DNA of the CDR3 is TGTGCCAGCAGCTTAGGTAGCGGGAGGGCCCGGGAGCAGTACTTC.

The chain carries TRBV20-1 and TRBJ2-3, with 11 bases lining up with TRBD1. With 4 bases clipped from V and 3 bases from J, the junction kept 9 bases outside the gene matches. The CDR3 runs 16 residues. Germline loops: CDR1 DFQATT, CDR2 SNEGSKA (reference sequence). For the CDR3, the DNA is TGCAGTGCTACGAAAAGGGACAGGGGGAGGACAGATACGCAGTATTTT. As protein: CSATKRDRGRTDTQYF.

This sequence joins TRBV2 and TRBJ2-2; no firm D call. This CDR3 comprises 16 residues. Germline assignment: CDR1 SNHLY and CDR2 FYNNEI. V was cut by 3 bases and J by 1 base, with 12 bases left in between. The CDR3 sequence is CASSDGRLWNTGELFF. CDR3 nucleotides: TGTGCCAGCAGTGATGGCAGGCTATGGAACACCGGGGAGCTGTTTTTT.

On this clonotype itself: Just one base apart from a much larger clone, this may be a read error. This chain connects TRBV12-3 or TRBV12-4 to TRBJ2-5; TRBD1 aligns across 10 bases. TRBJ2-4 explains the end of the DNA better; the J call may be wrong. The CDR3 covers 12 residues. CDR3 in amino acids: CAGGTGENIQYF. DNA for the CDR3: TGTGCCGGTGGGACAGGGGAAAACATTCAGTACTTC.

This CDR3 is CSAPTGIVQYF. The CDR3, as DNA: TGCAGTGCCCCGACAGGGATAGTGCAGTACTTC. The V gene is TRBV20-1, the J gene TRBJ2-4; 7 nucleotides match TRBD1. This CDR3 spans 11 amino acids. Germline lookup yields CDR1 DFQATT and CDR2 SNEGSKA (reference sequence). V was pared by 6 bases and J by 13 bases, with 9 bases of the junction left unmatched.

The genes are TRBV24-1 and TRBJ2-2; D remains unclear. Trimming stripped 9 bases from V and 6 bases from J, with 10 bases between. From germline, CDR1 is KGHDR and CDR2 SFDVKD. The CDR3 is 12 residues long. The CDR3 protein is CATSLSAGELFF. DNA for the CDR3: TGTGCCACCTCTCTCTCGGCCGGGGAGCTGTTTTTT.

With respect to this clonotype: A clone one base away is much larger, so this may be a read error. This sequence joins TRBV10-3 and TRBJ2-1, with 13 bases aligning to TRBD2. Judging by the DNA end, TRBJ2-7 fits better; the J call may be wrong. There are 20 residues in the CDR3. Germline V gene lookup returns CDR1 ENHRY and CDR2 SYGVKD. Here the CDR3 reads CAISDRGLAGLQDSYNEQYF. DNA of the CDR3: TGTGCCATCAGTGATAGGGGACTAGCGGGACTGCAAGACTCCTACAATGAGCAGTACTTC.

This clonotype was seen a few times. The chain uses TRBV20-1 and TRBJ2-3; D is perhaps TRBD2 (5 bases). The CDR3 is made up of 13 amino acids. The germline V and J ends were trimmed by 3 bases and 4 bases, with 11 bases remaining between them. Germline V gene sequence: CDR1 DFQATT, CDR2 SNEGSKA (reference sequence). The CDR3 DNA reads TGCAGTGCTAGGTGGGAGAGGGCAGATACGCAGTATTTT. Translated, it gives CSARWERADTQYF.

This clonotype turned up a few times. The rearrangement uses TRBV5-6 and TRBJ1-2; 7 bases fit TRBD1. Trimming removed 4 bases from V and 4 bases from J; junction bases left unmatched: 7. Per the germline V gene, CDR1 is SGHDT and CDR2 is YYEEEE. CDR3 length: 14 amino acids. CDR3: CASSEGATFYGYTF. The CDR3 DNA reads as TGTGCCAGCAGCGAGGGGGCGACTTTCTATGGCTACACCTTC.

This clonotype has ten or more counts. The CDR3 loop reads CATSDLYNEQFF. The DNA for the CDR3 is TGTGCCACCAGTGATTTGTACAATGAGCAGTTCTTC. The rearrangement links TRBV24-1 to TRBJ2-1; the D is unclear. The germline V gene has CDR1 KGHDR and CDR2 SFDVKD. The germline V and J ends were trimmed by 0 bases and 4 bases, with 0 bases remaining between them. The CDR3 consists of 12 residues.